The rows below give T cell receptor beta chains drawn from one sample of a study of cytomegalovirus exposure and HLA in healthy donors. The protocol was immunoSEQ multiplex PCR, while the TCRdb copy is restricted to in-frame clones and leaves out a portion. This sample carries fewer than 130,000 clones, approximately 89% of them seen once, and the ten largest clones take about 2%. The specimen was PBMCs. The receptors stem from a woman under 30 in good health and CMV-seronegative. Both conserved end residues are part of each CDR3. A D gene is named only where the DNA matches it firmly. Where a row states a size, it is once, few, many or the class of an expanded clone; other rows omit it.

v_call: TRBV5-1; j_call: TRBJ1-1; d_call: -; clone_size: -; cdr3_aa: CASSLLPLDSAEAFF; cdr3_nt: TGCGCCAGCAGCTTACTTCCCCTTGACAGCGCCGAAGCTTTCTTT
v_call: TRBV19; j_call: TRBJ1-3; d_call: -; clone_size: -; cdr3_aa: CASTFSGHLRPGNTIYF; cdr3_nt: TGTGCCAGTACATTTTCGGGACACCTACGACCTGGAAACACCATATATTTT
v_call: TRBV19; j_call: TRBJ2-6; d_call: TRBD1; clone_size: many; cdr3_aa: CASGTGNSGANVLTF; cdr3_nt: TGTGCCAGTGGGACAGGGAACTCTGGGGCCAACGTCCTGACTTTC
v_call: TRBV9; j_call: TRBJ2-7; d_call: TRBD1; clone_size: -; cdr3_aa: CASSVGTGGSYEQYF; cdr3_nt: TGTGCCAGCAGCGTCGGGACAGGGGGCTCCTACGAGCAGTACTTC
v_call: TRBV6-1; j_call: TRBJ1-3; d_call: -; clone_size: -; cdr3_aa: CASSELSGTRRNTIYF; cdr3_nt: TGTGCCAGCAGTGAACTCTCCGGGACTCGTAGAAACACCATATATTTT
v_call: TRBV10-3; j_call: TRBJ1-1; d_call: -; clone_size: -; cdr3_aa: CAISEGGKGTEAFF; cdr3_nt: TGTGCCATCAGTGAGGGGGGGAAAGGGACTGAAGCTTTCTTT
v_call: TRBV18; j_call: TRBJ1-4; d_call: -; clone_size: -; cdr3_aa: CASSPRRWGESNEKLFF; cdr3_nt: TGTGCCAGCTCACCACGACGATGGGGGGAGAGCAATGAAAAACTGTTTTTT
v_call: TRBV7-9; j_call: TRBJ2-7; d_call: -; clone_size: -; cdr3_aa: CASSLNEAETYEQYF; cdr3_nt: TGTGCCAGCAGCTTAAACGAGGCGGAGACCTACGAGCAGTACTTC
v_call: TRBV30; j_call: TRBJ1-4; d_call: -; clone_size: -; cdr3_aa: CAWSGFVQGMDEKLFF; cdr3_nt: TGTGCCTGGAGTGGGTTCGTCCAGGGGATGGATGAAAAACTGTTTTTT
v_call: TRBV4-2; j_call: TRBJ1-2; d_call: TRBD1; clone_size: -; cdr3_aa: CASSPLDRARGGYTF; cdr3_nt: TGTGCCAGCAGCCCGTTGGACAGGGCCCGAGGTGGCTACACCTTC
v_call: TRBV7-9; j_call: TRBJ2-7; d_call: TRBD2; clone_size: few; cdr3_aa: CASSLTSGRPYEQYF; cdr3_nt: TGTGCCAGCAGCTTAACTAGCGGGAGACCCTACGAGCAGTACTTC
v_call: TRBV11-2; j_call: TRBJ1-1; d_call: -; clone_size: -; cdr3_aa: CASGRVTEAFF; cdr3_nt: TGTGCCAGCGGCCGGGTGACTGAAGCTTTCTTT
v_call: TRBV2; j_call: TRBJ2-7; d_call: TRBD2; clone_size: -; cdr3_aa: CATSGTSGGTEREQYF; cdr3_nt: TGTGCCACCTCCGGGACTAGCGGGGGGACCGAGCGGGAGCAGTACTTC
v_call: TRBV27; j_call: TRBJ2-6; d_call: TRBD2; clone_size: -; cdr3_aa: CASSSRTSTSSGANVLTF; cdr3_nt: TGTGCCAGCAGTTCCCGGACTAGCACTAGCTCTGGGGCCAACGTCCTGACTTTC
v_call: TRBV5-6; j_call: TRBJ2-3; d_call: TRBD2; clone_size: -; cdr3_aa: CASSFGGLVSTQYF; cdr3_nt: TGTGCCAGCAGCTTCGGGGGACTAGTGTCGACGCAGTATTTT
v_call: TRBV5-1; j_call: TRBJ2-7; d_call: TRBD1; clone_size: -; cdr3_aa: CASSQGTGGEQYF; cdr3_nt: TGCGCCAGCAGTCAGGGGACAGGGGGCGAGCAGTACTTC
v_call: TRBV5-1; j_call: TRBJ2-3; d_call: TRBD2; clone_size: -; cdr3_aa: CASSSGTRKSTDTQYF; cdr3_nt: TGCGCCAGCAGCTCCGGGACTAGGAAAAGCACAGATACGCAGTATTTT
v_call: TRBV25-1; j_call: TRBJ1-1; d_call: -; clone_size: -; cdr3_aa: CASSEGDNFFAFF; cdr3_nt: TGTGCCAGCAGTGAAGGGGACAACTTTTTTGCTTTCTTT
v_call: TRBV28; j_call: TRBJ1-1; d_call: TRBD1; clone_size: -; cdr3_aa: CASSRGQGTAFF; cdr3_nt: TGTGCCAGCAGCCGCGGACAGGGTACGGCTTTCTTT
v_call: TRBV30; j_call: TRBJ1-3; d_call: -; clone_size: -; cdr3_aa: CAWTLISGNTIYF; cdr3_nt: TGTGCCTGGACCCTAATCTCTGGAAACACCATATATTTT
v_call: TRBV5-1; j_call: TRBJ1-2; d_call: -; clone_size: -; cdr3_aa: CASSGEMNGYTF; cdr3_nt: TGCGCCAGCAGCGGAGAAATGAATGGCTACACCTTC
v_call: TRBV7-9; j_call: TRBJ2-2; d_call: -; clone_size: -; cdr3_aa: CASRHTGTGELFF; cdr3_nt: TGTGCCAGCAGACATACAGGGACCGGGGAGCTGTTTTTT
v_call: TRBV19; j_call: TRBJ1-5; d_call: TRBD1; clone_size: -; cdr3_aa: CASSEQGDQPQHF; cdr3_nt: TGTGCCAGTAGTGAACAGGGGGATCAGCCCCAGCATTTT
v_call: TRBV11-3; j_call: TRBJ1-2; d_call: -; clone_size: -; cdr3_aa: CASSLGGAGYTF; cdr3_nt: TGTGCCAGCAGCTTAGGCGGGGCTGGCTACACCTTC
v_call: TRBV11-2; j_call: TRBJ1-2; d_call: -; clone_size: -; cdr3_aa: CASSLVSGYYGYTF; cdr3_nt: TGTGCCAGCAGCTTAGTATCAGGTTACTATGGCTACACCTTC
v_call: TRBV5-1; j_call: TRBJ1-5; d_call: -; clone_size: -; cdr3_aa: CASSLAPNQPQHF; cdr3_nt: TGCGCCAGCAGCTTGGCCCCGAATCAGCCCCAGCATTTT
v_call: TRBV25-1; j_call: TRBJ1-4; d_call: TRBD1; clone_size: -; cdr3_aa: CASSGGTGSFEKLFF; cdr3_nt: TGTGCCAGCAGTGGCGGGACAGGAAGTTTCGAAAAACTGTTTTTT
v_call: TRBV5-1; j_call: TRBJ2-3; d_call: -; clone_size: -; cdr3_aa: CASSLEGGTYTDTQYF; cdr3_nt: TGCGCCAGCAGCTTGGAAGGCGGAACTTACACAGATACGCAGTATTTT
v_call: TRBV6-5; j_call: TRBJ2-7; d_call: -; clone_size: few; cdr3_aa: CASSYRLPPYEQYF; cdr3_nt: TGTGCCAGCAGTTACAGACTCCCCCCGTACGAGCAGTACTTC
v_call: TRBV4-1; j_call: TRBJ1-3; d_call: TRBD1; clone_size: -; cdr3_aa: CASSQGRDRDVSGNTIYF; cdr3_nt: TGCGCCAGCAGCCAAGGCCGGGACAGAGACGTCTCTGGAAACACCATATATTTT
v_call: TRBV4-3; j_call: TRBJ2-1; d_call: -; clone_size: -; cdr3_aa: CASSQDSTSPYNEQFF; cdr3_nt: TGCGCCAGCAGCCAAGATTCGACTAGTCCCTACAATGAGCAGTTCTTC
v_call: TRBV28; j_call: TRBJ2-3; d_call: -; clone_size: -; cdr3_aa: CASTPEAAGSDTQYF; cdr3_nt: TGTGCCAGCACCCCTGAGGCGGCGGGGTCAGATACGCAGTATTTT
v_call: TRBV6-4; j_call: TRBJ2-6; d_call: -; clone_size: -; cdr3_aa: CASSQGHGSGANVLTF; cdr3_nt: TGTGCCAGCAGTCAAGGACATGGGTCTGGGGCCAACGTCCTGACTTTC
v_call: TRBV7-2; j_call: TRBJ2-3; d_call: TRBD2; clone_size: -; cdr3_aa: CASSSWGEAGATDTQYF; cdr3_nt: TGTGCCAGCAGCTCCTGGGGAGAAGCGGGGGCCACAGATACGCAGTATTTT
v_call: TRBV7-9; j_call: TRBJ1-3; d_call: TRBD1; clone_size: -; cdr3_aa: CASSFGDRAGNTIYF; cdr3_nt: TGTGCCAGCAGCTTTGGGGACAGGGCTGGAAACACCATATATTTT
v_call: TRBV6-5; j_call: TRBJ2-7; d_call: -; clone_size: -; cdr3_aa: CASRSAGSYYEQYF; cdr3_nt: TGTGCCAGCAGATCCGCCGGGTCCTACTACGAGCAGTACTTC
v_call: TRBV5-6; j_call: TRBJ1-2; d_call: TRBD1; clone_size: -; cdr3_aa: CASRQDRELSYGYTF; cdr3_nt: TGTGCCAGCAGGCAGGACAGGGAACTGTCCTATGGCTACACCTTC
v_call: TRBV5-4; j_call: TRBJ2-6; d_call: -; clone_size: -; cdr3_aa: CASSGRDSGSGANVLTF; cdr3_nt: TGTGCCAGCAGCGGCCGGGACTCCGGCTCTGGGGCCAACGTCCTGACTTTC
v_call: TRBV30; j_call: TRBJ1-5; d_call: TRBD1; clone_size: few; cdr3_aa: CAWSANRGIQPQHF; cdr3_nt: TGTGCCTGGAGTGCCAACAGGGGGATCCAGCCCCAGCATTTT